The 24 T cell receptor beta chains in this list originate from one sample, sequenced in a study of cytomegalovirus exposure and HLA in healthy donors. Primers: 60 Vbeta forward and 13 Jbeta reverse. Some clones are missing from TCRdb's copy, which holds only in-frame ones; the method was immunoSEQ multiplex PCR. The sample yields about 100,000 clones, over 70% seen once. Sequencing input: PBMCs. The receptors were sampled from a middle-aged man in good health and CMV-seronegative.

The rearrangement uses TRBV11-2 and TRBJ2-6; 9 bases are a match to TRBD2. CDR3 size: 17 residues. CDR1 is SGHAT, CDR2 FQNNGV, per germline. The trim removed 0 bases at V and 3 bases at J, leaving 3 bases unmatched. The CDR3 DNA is TGTGCCAGCAGCTTAGATCTAGCGGGATTTGGGGCCAACGTCCTGACTTTC. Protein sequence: CASSLDLAGFGANVLTF.

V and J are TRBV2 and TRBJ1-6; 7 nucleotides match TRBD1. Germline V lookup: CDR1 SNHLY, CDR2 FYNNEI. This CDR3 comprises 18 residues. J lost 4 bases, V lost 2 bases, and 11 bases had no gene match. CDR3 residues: CASSERGPGQRYNSPLHF. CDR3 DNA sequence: TGTGCCAGCAGTGAAAGGGGGCCTGGACAGAGATATAATTCACCCCTCCACTTT.

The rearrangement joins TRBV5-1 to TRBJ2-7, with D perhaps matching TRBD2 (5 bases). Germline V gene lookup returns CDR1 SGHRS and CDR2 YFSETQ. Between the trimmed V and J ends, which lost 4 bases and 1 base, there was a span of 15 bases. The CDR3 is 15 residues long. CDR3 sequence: CASSPTGSGSYEQYF. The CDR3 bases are TGCGCCAGCAGCCCGACGGGGAGCGGTTCCTACGAGCAGTACTTC.

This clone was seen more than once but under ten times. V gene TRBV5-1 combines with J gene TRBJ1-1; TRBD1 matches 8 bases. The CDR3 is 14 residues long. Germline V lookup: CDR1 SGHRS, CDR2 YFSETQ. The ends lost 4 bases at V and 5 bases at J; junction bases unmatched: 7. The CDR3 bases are TGCGCCAGCAGCCTTGGACAGGGATGGACTGAAGCTTTCTTT. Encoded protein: CASSLGQGWTEAFF.

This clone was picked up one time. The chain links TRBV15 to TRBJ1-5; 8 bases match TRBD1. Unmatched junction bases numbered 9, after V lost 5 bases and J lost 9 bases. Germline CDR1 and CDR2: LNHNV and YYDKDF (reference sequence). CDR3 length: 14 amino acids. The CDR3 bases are TGTGCCACCAGCGAGACAGGGGATTACGGGCCCCAGCATTTT. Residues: CATSETGDYGPQHF.

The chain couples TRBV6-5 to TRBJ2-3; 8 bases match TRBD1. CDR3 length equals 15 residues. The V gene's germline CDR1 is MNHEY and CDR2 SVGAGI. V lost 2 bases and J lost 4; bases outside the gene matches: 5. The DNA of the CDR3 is TGTGCCAGCAGTTACCCCGGACAGGGCGCAGATACGCAGTATTTT. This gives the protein CASSYPGQGADTQYF.

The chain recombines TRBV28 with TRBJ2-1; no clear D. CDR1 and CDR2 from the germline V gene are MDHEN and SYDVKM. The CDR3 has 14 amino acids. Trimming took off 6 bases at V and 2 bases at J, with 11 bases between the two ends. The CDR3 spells CASRIPRPYNEQFF. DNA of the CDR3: TGTGCCAGCAGGATACCTAGACCCTACAATGAGCAGTTCTTC.

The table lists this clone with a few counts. CDR3 bases: TGTGCCACCTTATCTGCGGGAGAGGGGGATACGCAGTATTTT. Encoded protein: CATLSAGEGDTQYF. The J gene is TRBJ2-3, the V gene TRBV6-6; 7 bases align to TRBD2. This CDR3 contains 14 residues. The V and J ends lost 10 bases and 6 bases, in that order; junction bases with no gene match: 13. Per germline, CDR1 MNHNY and CDR2 SVGAGI (reference sequence).

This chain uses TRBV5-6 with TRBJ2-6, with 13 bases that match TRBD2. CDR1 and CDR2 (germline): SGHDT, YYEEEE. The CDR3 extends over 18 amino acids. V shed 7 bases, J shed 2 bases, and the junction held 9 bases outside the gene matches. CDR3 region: CASDWGTSGIAGANVLTF. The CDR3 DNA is TGTGCCAGCGACTGGGGGACTAGCGGGATTGCTGGGGCCAACGTCCTGACTTTC.

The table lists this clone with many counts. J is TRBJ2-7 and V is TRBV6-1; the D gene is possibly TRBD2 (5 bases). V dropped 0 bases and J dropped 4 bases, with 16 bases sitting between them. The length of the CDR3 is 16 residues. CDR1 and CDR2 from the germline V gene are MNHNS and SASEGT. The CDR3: CASSEAPDGGGYEQYF. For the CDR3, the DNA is TGTGCCAGCAGTGAAGCCCCCGACGGCGGAGGATACGAGCAGTACTTC.

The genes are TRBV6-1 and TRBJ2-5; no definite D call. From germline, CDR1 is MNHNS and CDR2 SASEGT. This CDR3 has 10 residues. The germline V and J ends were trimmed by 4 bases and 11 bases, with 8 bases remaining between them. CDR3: CASSAHLQYF. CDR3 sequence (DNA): TGTGCCAGCAGTGCCCATCTACAGTACTTC.

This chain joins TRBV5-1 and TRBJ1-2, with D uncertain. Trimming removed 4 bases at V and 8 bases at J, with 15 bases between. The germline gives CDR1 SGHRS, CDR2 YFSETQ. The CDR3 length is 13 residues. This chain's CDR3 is CASSPAFSGGYTF. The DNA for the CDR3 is TGCGCCAGCAGCCCGGCCTTCTCGGGGGGCTACACCTTC.

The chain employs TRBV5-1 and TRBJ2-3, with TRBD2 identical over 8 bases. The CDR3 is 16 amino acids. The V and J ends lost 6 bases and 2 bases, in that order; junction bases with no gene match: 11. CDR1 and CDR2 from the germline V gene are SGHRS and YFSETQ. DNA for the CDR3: TGCGCCAGCAAATTCAACCCAGCGGGAGACACAGATACGCAGTATTTT. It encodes CASKFNPAGDTDTQYF.

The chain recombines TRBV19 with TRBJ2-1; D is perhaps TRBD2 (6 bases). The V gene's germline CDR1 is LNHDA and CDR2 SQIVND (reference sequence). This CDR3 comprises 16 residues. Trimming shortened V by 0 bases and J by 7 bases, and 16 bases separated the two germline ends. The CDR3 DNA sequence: TGTGCCAGTAGTATAGAGCGCGGGACCTCGTCGAATGAGCAGTTCTTC. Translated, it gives CASSIERGTSSNEQFF.

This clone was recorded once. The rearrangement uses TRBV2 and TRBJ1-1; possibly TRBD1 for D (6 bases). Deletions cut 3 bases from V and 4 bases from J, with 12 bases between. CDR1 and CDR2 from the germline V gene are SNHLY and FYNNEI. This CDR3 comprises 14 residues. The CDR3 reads CASSDEGGITEAFF. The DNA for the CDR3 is TGTGCCAGCAGTGACGAGGGGGGGATCACTGAAGCTTTCTTT.

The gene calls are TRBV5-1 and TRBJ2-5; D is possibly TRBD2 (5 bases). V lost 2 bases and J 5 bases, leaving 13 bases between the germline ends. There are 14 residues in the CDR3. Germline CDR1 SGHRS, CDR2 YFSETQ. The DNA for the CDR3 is TGCGCCAGCAGCTTCACTGAGCGGCGGGAGACCCAGTACTTC. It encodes CASSFTERRETQYF.

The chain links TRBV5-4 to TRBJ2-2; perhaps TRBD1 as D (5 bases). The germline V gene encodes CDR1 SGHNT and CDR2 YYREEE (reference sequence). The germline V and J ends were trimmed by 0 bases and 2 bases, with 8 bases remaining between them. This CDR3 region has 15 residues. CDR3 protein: CASSLGQPNTGELFF. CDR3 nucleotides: TGTGCCAGCAGCTTGGGACAGCCCAACACCGGGGAGCTGTTTTTT.

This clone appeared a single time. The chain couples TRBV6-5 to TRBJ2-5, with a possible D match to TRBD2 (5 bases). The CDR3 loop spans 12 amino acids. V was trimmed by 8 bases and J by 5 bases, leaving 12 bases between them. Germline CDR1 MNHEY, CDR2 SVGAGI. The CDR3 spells CASGHRGETQYF. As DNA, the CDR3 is TGTGCCAGCGGGCACAGAGGGGAGACCCAGTACTTC.

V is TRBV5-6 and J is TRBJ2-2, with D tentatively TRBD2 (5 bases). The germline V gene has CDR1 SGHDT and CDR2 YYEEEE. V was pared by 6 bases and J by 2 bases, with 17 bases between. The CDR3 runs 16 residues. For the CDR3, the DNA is TGTGCCAGCACGATCGGGATAAGAGTAAACACCGGGGAGCTGTTTTTT. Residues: CASTIGIRVNTGELFF.

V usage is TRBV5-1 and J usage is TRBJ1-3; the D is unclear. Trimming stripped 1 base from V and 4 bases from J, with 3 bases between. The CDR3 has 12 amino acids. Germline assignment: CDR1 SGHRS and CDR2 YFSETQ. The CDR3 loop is CASSLSGNTIYF. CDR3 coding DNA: TGCGCCAGCAGCTTGTCAGGAAACACCATATATTTT.

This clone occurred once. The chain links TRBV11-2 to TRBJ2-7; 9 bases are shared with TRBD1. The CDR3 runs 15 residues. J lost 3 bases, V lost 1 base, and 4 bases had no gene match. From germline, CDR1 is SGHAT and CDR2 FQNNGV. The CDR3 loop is CASSLATGGFYEQYF. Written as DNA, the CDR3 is TGTGCCAGCAGCTTAGCTACAGGGGGCTTCTACGAGCAGTACTTC. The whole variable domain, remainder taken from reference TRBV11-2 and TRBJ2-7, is EAGVAQSPRYKIIEKRQSVAFWCNPISGHATLYWYQQILGQGPKLLIQFQNNGVVDDSQLPKDRFSAERLKGVDSTLKIQPAKLEDSAVYLCASSLATGGFYEQYFGPGTRLTVT.

The CDR3 loop reads CASSQGETGQYEQYF. The CDR3 DNA sequence: TGCGCCAGCAGCCAAGGGGAGACAGGACAATACGAGCAGTACTTC. This rearrangement joins TRBV4-1 to TRBJ2-7, with a tentative D call TRBD1 (6 bases). The CDR3 consists of 15 residues. Trimming removed 1 base at V and 4 bases at J, with 14 bases between. Germline V gives CDR1 MGHRA, CDR2 YSYEKL.

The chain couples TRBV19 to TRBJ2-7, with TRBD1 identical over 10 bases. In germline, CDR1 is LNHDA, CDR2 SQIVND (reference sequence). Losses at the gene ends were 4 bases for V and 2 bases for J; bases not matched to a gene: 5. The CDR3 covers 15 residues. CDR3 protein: CASSTTDRGAYEQYF. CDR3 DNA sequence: TGTGCCAGTAGTACGACGGACAGGGGGGCCTACGAGCAGTACTTC.

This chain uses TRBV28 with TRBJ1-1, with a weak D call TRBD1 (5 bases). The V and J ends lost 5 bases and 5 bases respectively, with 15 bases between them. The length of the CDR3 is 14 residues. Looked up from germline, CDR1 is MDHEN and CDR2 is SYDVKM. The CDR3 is CASSAQGRGTEAFF. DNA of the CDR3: TGTGCCAGCAGTGCTCAGGGCAGAGGTACTGAAGCTTTCTTT.